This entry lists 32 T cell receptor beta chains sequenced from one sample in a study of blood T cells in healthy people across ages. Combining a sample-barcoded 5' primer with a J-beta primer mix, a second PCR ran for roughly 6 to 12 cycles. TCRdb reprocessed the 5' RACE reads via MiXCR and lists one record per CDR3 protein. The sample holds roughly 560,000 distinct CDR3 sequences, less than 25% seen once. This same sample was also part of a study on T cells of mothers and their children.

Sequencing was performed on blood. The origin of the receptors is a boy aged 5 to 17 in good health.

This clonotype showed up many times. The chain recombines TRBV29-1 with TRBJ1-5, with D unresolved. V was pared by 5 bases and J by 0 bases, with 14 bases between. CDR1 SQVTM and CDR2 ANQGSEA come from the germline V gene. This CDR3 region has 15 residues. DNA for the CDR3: TGCAGCGTTAAGGACGGAGATTATAGCAATCAGCCCCAGCATTTT. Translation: CSVKDGDYSNQPQHF.

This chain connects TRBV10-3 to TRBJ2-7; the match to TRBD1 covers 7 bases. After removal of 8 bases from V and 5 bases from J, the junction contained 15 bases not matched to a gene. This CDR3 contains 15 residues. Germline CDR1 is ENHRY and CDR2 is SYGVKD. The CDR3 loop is CAIGADQTGHNEQYF. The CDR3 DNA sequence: TGTGCCATCGGTGCGGACCAGACAGGGCATAACGAGCAGTACTTC.

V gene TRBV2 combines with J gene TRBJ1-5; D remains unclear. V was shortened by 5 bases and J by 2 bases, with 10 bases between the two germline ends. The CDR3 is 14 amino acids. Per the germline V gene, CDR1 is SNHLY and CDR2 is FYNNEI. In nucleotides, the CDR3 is TGTGCCAGCAGTCCGGACGGGGGCAATCAGCCCCAGCATTTT. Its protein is CASSPDGGNQPQHF.

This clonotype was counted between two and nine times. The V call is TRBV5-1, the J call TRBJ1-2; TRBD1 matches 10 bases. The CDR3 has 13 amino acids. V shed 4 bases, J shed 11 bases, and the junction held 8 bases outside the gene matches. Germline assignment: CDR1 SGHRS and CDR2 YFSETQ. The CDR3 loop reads CASSLGQGERYTF. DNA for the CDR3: TGCGCCAGCAGCCTTGGACAGGGGGAGCGATACACCTTC. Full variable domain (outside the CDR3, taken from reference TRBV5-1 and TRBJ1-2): KAGVTQTPRYLIKTRGQQVTLSCSPISGHRSVSWYQQTPGQGLQFLFEYFSETQRNKGNFPGRFSGRQFSNSRSEMNVSTLELGDSALYLCASSLGQGERYTFGSGTRLTVV.

CDR3 sequence reads: CASSVKQGGTEAFF. The DNA of the CDR3 is TGTGCCAGCAGCGTCAAACAGGGAGGCACTGAAGCTTTCTTT. The rearrangement links TRBV9 to TRBJ1-1; maybe TRBD1 (6 bases). V lost 2 bases, J lost 4 bases, and 12 bases lay in between. From germline, CDR1 is SGDLS and CDR2 YYNGEE. The CDR3 consists of 14 residues.

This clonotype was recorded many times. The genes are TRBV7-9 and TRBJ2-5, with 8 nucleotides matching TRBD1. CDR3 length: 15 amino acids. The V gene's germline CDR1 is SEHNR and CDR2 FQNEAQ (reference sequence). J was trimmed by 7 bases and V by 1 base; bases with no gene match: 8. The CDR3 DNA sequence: TGTGCCAGCAGCTTAGAACGGGCAGGGGGCCGGACCCAGTACTTC. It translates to CASSLERAGGRTQYF.

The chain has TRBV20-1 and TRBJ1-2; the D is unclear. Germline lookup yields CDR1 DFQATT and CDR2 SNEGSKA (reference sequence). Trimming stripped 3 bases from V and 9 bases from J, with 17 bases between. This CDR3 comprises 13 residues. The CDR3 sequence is CSASNTGKERYTF. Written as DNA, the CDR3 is TGCAGTGCTAGTAATACGGGGAAGGAGCGCTACACCTTC.

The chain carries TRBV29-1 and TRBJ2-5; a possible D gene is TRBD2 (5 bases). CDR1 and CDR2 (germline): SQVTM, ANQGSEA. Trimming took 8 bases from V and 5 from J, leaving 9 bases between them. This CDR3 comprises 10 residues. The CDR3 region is CSSRGETQYF. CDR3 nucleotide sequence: TGCAGCTCGAGAGGGGAGACCCAGTACTTC.

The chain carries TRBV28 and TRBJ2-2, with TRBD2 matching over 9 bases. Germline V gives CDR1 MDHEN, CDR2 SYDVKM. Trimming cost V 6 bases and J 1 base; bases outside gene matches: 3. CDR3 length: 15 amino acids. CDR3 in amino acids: CASSLLAGNTGELFF. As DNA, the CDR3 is TGTGCCAGCAGCCTACTAGCGGGGAACACCGGGGAGCTGTTTTTT.

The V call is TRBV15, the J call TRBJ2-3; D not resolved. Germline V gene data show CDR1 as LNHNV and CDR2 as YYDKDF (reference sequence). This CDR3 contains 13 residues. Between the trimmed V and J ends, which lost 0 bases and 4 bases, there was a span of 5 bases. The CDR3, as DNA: TGTGCCACCAGCAGAGATGTGGCAGATACGCAGTATTTT. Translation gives CATSRDVADTQYF.

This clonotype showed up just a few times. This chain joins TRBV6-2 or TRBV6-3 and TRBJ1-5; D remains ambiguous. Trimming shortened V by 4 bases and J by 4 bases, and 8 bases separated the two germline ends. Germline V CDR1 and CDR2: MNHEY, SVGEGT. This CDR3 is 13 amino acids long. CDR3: CASSWGGNQPQHF. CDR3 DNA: TGTGCCAGCAGTTGGGGTGGAAATCAGCCCCAGCATTTT.

CDR3 in amino acids: CSARPGQGAYGYTF. DNA of the CDR3: TGCAGTGCTAGGCCAGGACAGGGGGCGTATGGCTACACCTTC. The rearrangement joins TRBV20-1 to TRBJ1-2, with 11 bases aligning to TRBD1. After removal of 3 bases from V and 5 bases from J, the junction contained 5 bases not matched to a gene. CDR1 is DFQATT, CDR2 SNEGSKA, per germline (reference sequence). The CDR3 sequence is 14 residues long.

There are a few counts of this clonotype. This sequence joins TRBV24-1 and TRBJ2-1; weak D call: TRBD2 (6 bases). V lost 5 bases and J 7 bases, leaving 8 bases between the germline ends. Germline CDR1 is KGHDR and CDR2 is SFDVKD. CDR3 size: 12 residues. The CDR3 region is CATSAGVNEQFF. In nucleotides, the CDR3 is TGTGCCACCAGTGCGGGGGTAAATGAGCAGTTCTTC.

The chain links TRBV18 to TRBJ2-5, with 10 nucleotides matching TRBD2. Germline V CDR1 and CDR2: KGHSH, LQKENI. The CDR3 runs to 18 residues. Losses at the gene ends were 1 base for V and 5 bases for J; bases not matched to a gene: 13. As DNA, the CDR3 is TGTGCCAGCTCACCACTTTCAAAGCGGGGGGGCCTCGTGGAGACCCAGTACTTC. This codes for CASSPLSKRGGLVETQYF.

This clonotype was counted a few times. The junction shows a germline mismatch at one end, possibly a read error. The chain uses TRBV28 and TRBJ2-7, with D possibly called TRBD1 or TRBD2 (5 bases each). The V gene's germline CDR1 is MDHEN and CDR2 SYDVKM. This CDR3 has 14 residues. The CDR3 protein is CASRPDGTSAYFRF. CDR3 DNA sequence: TGTGCCAGCAGGCCCGACGGGACCTCCGCCTATTTTCGCTTC.

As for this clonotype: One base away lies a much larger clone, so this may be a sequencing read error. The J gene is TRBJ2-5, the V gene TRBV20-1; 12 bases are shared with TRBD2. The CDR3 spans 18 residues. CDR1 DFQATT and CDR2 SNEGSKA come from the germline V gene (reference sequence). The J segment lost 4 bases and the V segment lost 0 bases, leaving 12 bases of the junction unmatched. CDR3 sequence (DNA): TGCAGTGCTAGAGATCCGGAGACTAGCGGGGGAATGGGAGAGACCCAGTACTTC. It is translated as CSARDPETSGGMGETQYF.

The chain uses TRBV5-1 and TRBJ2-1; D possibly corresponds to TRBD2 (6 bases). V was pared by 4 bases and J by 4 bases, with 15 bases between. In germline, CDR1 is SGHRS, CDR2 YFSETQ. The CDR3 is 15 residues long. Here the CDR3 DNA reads TGCGCCAGCAGCCCAAACGGGGGACGGTACAATGAGCAGTTCTTC. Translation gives CASSPNGGRYNEQFF.

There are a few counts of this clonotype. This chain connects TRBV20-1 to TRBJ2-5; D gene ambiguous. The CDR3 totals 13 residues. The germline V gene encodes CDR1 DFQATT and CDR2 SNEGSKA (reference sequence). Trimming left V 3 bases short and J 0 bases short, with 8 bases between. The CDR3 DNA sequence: TGCAGTGCTAGTTGGATAAACCAAGAGACCCAGTACTTC. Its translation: CSASWINQETQYF.

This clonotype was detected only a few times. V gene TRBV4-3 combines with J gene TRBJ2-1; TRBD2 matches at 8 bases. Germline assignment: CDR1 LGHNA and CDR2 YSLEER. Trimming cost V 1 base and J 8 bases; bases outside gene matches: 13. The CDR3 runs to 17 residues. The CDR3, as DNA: TGCGCCAGCAGCCAAGGGACGGCGGGACTAGGAAACGATGAGCAGTTCTTC. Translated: CASSQGTAGLGNDEQFF.

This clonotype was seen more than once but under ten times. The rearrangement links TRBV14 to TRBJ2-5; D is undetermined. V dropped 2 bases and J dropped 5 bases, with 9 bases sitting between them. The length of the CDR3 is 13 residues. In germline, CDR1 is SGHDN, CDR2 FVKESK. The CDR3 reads CASSQPPGETQYF. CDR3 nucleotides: TGTGCCAGCAGCCAACCCCCCGGGGAGACCCAGTACTTC.

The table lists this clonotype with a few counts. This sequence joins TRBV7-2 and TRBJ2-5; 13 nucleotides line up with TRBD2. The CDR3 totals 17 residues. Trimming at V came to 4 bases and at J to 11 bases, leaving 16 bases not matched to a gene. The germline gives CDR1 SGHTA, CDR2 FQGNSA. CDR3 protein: CASSSTRGLAGFSEQYF. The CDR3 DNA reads TGTGCCAGCAGCTCCACCCGGGGACTAGCGGGATTTTCAGAGCAGTACTTC. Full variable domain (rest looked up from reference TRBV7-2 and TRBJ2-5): GAGVSQSPSNKVTEKGKDVELRCDPISGHTALYWYRQSLGQGLEFLIYFQGNSAPDKSGLPSDRFSAERTGGSVSTLTIQRTQQEDSAVYLCASSSTRGLAGFSEQYFGPGTRLLVL.

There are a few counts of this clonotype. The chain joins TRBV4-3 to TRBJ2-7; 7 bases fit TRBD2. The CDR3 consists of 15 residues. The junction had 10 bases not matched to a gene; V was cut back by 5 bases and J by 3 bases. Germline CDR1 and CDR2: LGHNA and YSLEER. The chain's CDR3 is CASSFTGGGGYEQYF. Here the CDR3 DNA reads TGCGCCAGCAGCTTCACTGGCGGGGGAGGCTACGAGCAGTACTTC.

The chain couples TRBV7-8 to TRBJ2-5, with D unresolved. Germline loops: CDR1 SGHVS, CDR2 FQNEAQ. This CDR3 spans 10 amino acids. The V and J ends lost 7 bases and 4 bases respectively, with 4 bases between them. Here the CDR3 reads CASNSETQYF. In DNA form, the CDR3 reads TGTGCCAGCAACTCAGAGACCCAGTACTTC.

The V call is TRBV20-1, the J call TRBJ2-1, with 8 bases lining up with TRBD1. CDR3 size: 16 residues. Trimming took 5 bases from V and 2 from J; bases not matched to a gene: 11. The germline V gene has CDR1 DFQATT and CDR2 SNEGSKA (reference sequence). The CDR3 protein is CSAPGGLEAPYNEQFF. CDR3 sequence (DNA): TGCAGTGCTCCAGGGGGCCTTGAGGCACCCTACAATGAGCAGTTCTTC.

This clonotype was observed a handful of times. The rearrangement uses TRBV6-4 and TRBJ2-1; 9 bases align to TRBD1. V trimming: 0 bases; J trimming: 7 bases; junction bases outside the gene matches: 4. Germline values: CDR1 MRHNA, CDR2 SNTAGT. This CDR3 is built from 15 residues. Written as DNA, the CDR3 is TGTGCCAGCAGTGACTCGGTGGGGACAGGGAATGAGCAGTTCTTC. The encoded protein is CASSDSVGTGNEQFF.

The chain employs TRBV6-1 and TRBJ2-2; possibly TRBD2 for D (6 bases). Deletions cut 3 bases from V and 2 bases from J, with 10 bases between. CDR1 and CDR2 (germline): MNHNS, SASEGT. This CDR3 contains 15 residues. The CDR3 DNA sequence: TGTGCCAGCAGTGACCAGGGAGGAAACACCGGGGAGCTGTTTTTT. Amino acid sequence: CASSDQGGNTGELFF.

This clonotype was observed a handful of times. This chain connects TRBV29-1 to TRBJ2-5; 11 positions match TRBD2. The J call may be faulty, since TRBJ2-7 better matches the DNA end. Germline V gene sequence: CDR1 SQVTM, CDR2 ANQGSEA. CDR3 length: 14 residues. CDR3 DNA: TGCAGCGTCGGAACTAGCGGGAGCTCCTACGAGCAGTACTTC. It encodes CSVGTSGSSYEQYF.

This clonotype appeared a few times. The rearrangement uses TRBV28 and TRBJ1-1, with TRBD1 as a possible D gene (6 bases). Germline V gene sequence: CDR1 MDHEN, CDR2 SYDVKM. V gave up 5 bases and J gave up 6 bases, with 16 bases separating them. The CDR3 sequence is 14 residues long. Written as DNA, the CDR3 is TGTGCCAGCAGTCCCCTTGAAGGGGGTTCTGAAGCTTTCTTT. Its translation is CASSPLEGGSEAFF.

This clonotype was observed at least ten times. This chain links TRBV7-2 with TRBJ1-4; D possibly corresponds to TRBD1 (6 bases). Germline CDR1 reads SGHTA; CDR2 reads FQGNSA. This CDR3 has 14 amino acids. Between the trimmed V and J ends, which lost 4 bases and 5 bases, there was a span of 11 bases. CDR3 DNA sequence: TGTGCCAGCAGCTCCGGACAGACGAATGAAAAACTGTTTTTT. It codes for CASSSGQTNEKLFF.

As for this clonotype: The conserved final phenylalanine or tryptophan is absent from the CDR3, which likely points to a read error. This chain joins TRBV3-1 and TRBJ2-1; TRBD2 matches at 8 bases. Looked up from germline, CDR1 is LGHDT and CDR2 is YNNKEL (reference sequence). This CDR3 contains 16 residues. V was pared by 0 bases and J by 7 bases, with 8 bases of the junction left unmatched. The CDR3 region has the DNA TGTGCCAGCAGCCAAGACCTGCGGGGGGTTGGGAATGAGCAGTTCGTC. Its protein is CASSQDLRGVGNEQFV.

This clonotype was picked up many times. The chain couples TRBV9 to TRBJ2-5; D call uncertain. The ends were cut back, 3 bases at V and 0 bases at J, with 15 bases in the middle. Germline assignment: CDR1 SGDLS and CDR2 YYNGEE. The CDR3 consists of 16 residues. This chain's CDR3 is CASSAPLGSDQETQYF. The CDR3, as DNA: TGTGCCAGCAGCGCCCCGCTGGGCTCGGACCAAGAGACCCAGTACTTC.

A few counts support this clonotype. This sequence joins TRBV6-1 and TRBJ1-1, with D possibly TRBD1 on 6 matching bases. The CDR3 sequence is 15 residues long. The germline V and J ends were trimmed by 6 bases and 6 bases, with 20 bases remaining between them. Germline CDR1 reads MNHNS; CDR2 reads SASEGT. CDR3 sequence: CASSQGGGAPPEAFF. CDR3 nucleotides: TGTGCCAGCAGCCAAGGGGGAGGAGCCCCCCCTGAAGCTTTCTTT.